Presented here are 14 T cell receptor beta chains from one specimen sequenced in a study of shared clonotypes between healthy human individuals (TCRdb year 2020). Preparation of the library involved the immunoSEQ multiplex PCR assay. TCRdb limited this immuneACCESS table to in-frame rearrangements with V and J called. A share of clones is missing; checked studies link under half to unresolved V genes, and the rest is unexplained. For this sample the table gives about 110,000 clones, of which over 65% were detected only once. The ten largest clonotypes hold almost 25% of the sample. The specimen sequenced was memory CD8+ T cells sorted from blood. The label giving this sample's cell subset or site can be read as: CD45RO+ cells pooled with CCR7-negative TemRA cells. All receptors come from a woman aged 25 to 39 in good health.

This clone came up many times. The chain employs TRBV6-1 and TRBJ2-5, with 13 bases lining up with TRBD2. The J call is doubtful: the DNA matches TRBJ2-7 better. Germline-derived CDR1 and CDR2 are MNHNS and SASEGT. The CDR3 extends over 15 amino acids. CDR3 region: CASSDWTSGRPEQYF. Here the CDR3 DNA reads TGTGCCAGCAGTGATTGGACTAGCGGGAGACCCGAGCAGTACTTC.

The chain has TRBV2 and TRBJ2-7, with no clear D. V was pared by 7 bases and J by 6 bases, with 16 bases between. Germline CDR1 and CDR2: SNHLY and FYNNEI. The CDR3 spans 13 residues. Here the CDR3 reads CASTEEVWIEQYF. CDR3 sequence (DNA): TGTGCCAGCACCGAAGAGGTTTGGATCGAGCAGTACTTC.

The chain has TRBV29-1 and TRBJ2-5; D remains unclear. The DNA end is a closer match to TRBJ2-7, so the J assignment may be wrong. The germline V gene encodes CDR1 SQVTM and CDR2 ANQGSEA. This CDR3 is built from 10 residues. The CDR3 DNA sequence: TGCAGCGTTGTGGACTACGAGCAGTACTTC. It encodes CSVVDYEQYF.

This clone was seen only a few times. The chain has TRBV10-3 and TRBJ2-3, with 10 nucleotides matching TRBD2. J gave up 3 bases and V 4 bases, and 19 bases lay outside the gene matches. The CDR3 consists of 20 residues. Germline CDR1 and CDR2: ENHRY and SYGVKD. Here the CDR3 reads CAISAGSRGGRAGGTDTQYF. The CDR3 DNA reads TGTGCCATCAGTGCGGGTAGCCGGGGAGGCCGAGCGGGAGGGACAGATACGCAGTATTTT.

The J gene is TRBJ2-7, the V gene TRBV9; D possibly matches TRBD1 or TRBD2 (5 bases each). The CDR3 contains 14 residues. CDR1 and CDR2 from the germline V gene are SGDLS and YYNGEE. V was cut by 3 bases and J by 4 bases, with 14 bases left in between. CDR3 bases: TGTGCCAGCAGCGATGGCCGGGGACCATACGAGCAGTACTTC. Translation: CASSDGRGPYEQYF.

The genes are TRBV30 and TRBJ2-1; unclear D gene. The CDR3 has 13 residues. V dropped 1 base and J dropped 3 bases, with 7 bases sitting between them. Germline lookup yields CDR1 GTSNPN and CDR2 SVGIG (reference sequence). CDR3 region: CAWSAGRYNEQFF. Here the CDR3 DNA reads TGTGCCTGGAGTGCTGGACGCTACAATGAGCAGTTCTTC.

This clone was counted only a few times. A far larger clone is only one base removed, so a read error is likely. This sample includes further DNA sequences coding for the same CDR3. V is TRBV4-1 and J is TRBJ1-1; the D gene is possibly TRBD1 (5 bases). The CDR3 runs 14 residues. Germline lookup yields CDR1 MGHRA and CDR2 YSYEKL. Trimming left V 5 bases short and J 1 base short, with 11 bases between. CDR3 bases: TGCGCCAGCAGCGCCTCGACAGAGAACACTGAAGCTTTCTTT. It specifies CASSASTENTEAFF.

This clone came up once. The chain couples TRBV27 to TRBJ1-2, with D unresolved. The CDR3 covers 13 residues. CDR1 and CDR2 from the germline V gene are MNHEY and SMNVEV (reference sequence). V lost 2 bases to trimming and J lost 4 bases, with 8 bases between them. CDR3 amino acids: CASSLVGSYGYTF. Written as DNA, the CDR3 is TGTGCCAGCAGTTTAGTGGGGTCCTATGGCTACACCTTC.

This clone was counted at least ten times. CDR3 nucleotide sequence: TGTGCCAGCAGTTTTGGGGGGAGGGACTCCTACAATGAGCAGTTCTTC. This gives the protein CASSFGGRDSYNEQFF. The gene calls are TRBV28 and TRBJ2-1; 7 bases match TRBD2. V lost 3 bases and J lost 0; bases outside the gene matches: 5. Germline values: CDR1 MDHEN, CDR2 SYDVKM. This CDR3 spans 16 amino acids.

The CDR3 region has the DNA TGTGCCAGCAGTCCTCTTCGAACGGACAGGGCTAACTATGGCTACACCTTC. It specifies CASSPLRTDRANYGYTF. The chain uses TRBV25-1 and TRBJ1-2; 8 bases agree with TRBD1. Unmatched junction bases numbered 11, after V lost 5 bases and J lost 0 bases. Germline CDR1 reads MGHDK; CDR2 reads SYGVNS. The CDR3 is 17 residues long.

This chain joins TRBV10-1 and TRBJ1-1; 11 bases are shared with TRBD1. This CDR3 contains 15 residues. J lost 4 bases, V lost 4 bases, and 5 bases had no gene match. CDR1 and CDR2 (germline): WNHNN, SYGVQD (reference sequence). The CDR3 loop reads CASSVGDRGSTEAFF. The DNA of the CDR3 is TGCGCCAGCAGTGTGGGGGACAGGGGGAGCACTGAAGCTTTCTTT.

This clone came up once. The chain is built from TRBV21-1 and TRBJ2-7; the DNA was not used to check the table's D call, TRBD1. TRBV21-1 is marked as a pseudogene. The CDR3 runs 14 residues. CDR3: CASSKWTGNYEQYF. The CDR3 DNA follows: TGTGCCAGCAGCAAATGGACAGGGAACTACGAGCAGTACTTC.

The J gene is TRBJ2-2, the V gene TRBV7-2; TRBD2 matches 11 bases. Trimming removed 4 bases from V and 3 bases from J; junction bases left unmatched: 7. CDR3 length: 17 amino acids. Germline lookup yields CDR1 SGHTA and CDR2 FQGNSA. The DNA for the CDR3 is TGTGCCAGCAGCTCCCGCCGGACTAGCGGGTACACCGGGGAGCTGTTTTTT. It translates to CASSSRRTSGYTGELFF.

The chain joins TRBV4-1 to TRBJ2-7; D is possibly TRBD2 (5 bases). CDR3 length equals 13 residues. The germline V and J ends were trimmed by 5 bases and 5 bases, with 13 bases remaining between them. Germline lookup yields CDR1 MGHRA and CDR2 YSYEKL. This chain's CDR3 is CASSLPAGHEQYF. In DNA form, the CDR3 reads TGCGCCAGCAGCTTGCCGGCGGGCCACGAGCAGTACTTC.